The 13 T cell receptor beta chains below all came from one sample that was sequenced in a study of cytomegalovirus exposure and HLA in healthy donors. Amplification used 60 Vbeta primers and 13 Jbeta primers. Assay used: immunoSEQ multiplex PCR; TCRdb lists only in-frame clones, some missing. Of roughly 100,000 clones listed, 60% to 80% are singletons. Sequencing used PBMCs. These receptor sequences come from a woman in her thirties or forties in good health and CMV-seropositive.

The chain links TRBV4-1 to TRBJ2-7, with TRBD1 matching over 10 bases. Germline CDR1 and CDR2: MGHRA and YSYEKL. J gave up 6 bases and V 2 bases, and 7 bases lay outside the gene matches. This CDR3 is built from 15 residues. CDR3 coding DNA: TGCGCCAGCAGCCAACCCCGGGACAGGGGCCGCGAGCAGTACTTC. The encoded protein is CASSQPRDRGREQYF.

The rearrangement joins TRBV2 to TRBJ2-7; 10 bases fit TRBD1. The V segment lost 5 bases and the J segment 9 bases; nucleotides outside the gene matches: 7. The CDR3 has 13 amino acids. Germline V gene data show CDR1 as SNHLY and CDR2 as FYNNEI. The CDR3 nucleotides read TGTGCCAGCAGTTTGGGACAGGGGAGAGTGCAGTACTTC. Translated, it gives CASSLGQGRVQYF.

This clone came up a few times. V is TRBV11-2 and J is TRBJ2-1; TRBD2 aligns across 8 bases. The germline CDR1 and CDR2 sequences are SGHAT and FQNNGV. Germline trimming cut 4 bases from V and 12 bases from J; bases unmatched to any gene: 5. CDR3 size: 12 residues. The DNA of the CDR3 is TGTGCCAGCAGCTGGGGGCGGGAGGTGCAGTTCTTC. Translated: CASSWGREVQFF. The whole variable domain, filled in from reference TRBV11-2 and TRBJ2-1, reads EAGVAQSPRYKIIEKRQSVAFWCNPISGHATLYWYQQILGQGPKLLIQFQNNGVVDDSQLPKDRFSAERLKGVDSTLKIQPAKLEDSAVYLCASSWGREVQFFGPGTRLTVL.

CDR3 DNA: TGTGCCAGCAGCTTAGTCGGGGAGGGTAGGTCCAAAAACATTCAGTACTTC. The encoded protein is CASSLVGEGRSKNIQYF. The V gene is TRBV7-2, the J gene TRBJ2-4, with TRBD2 matching over 7 bases. CDR1 and CDR2 (germline): SGHTA, FQGNSA. CDR3 length: 17 residues. V lost 1 base to trimming and J lost 2 bases; unmatched junction nucleotides: 8. Supplemented by reference TRBV7-2 and TRBJ2-4, the full variable domain reads GAGVSQSPSNKVTEKGKDVELRCDPISGHTALYWYRQSLGQGLEFLIYFQGNSAPDKSGLPSDRFSAERTGGSVSTLTIQRTQQEDSAVYLCASSLVGEGRSKNIQYFGAGTRLSVL.

The chain is built from TRBV10-3 and TRBJ1-2, with 8 bases that match TRBD1. Germline V CDR1 and CDR2: ENHRY, SYGVKD. V trimming: 0 bases; J trimming: 7 bases; junction bases outside the gene matches: 7. The CDR3 sequence is 15 residues long. CDR3 in DNA: TGTGCCATCAGTGAGTCGAGACAGGGGATTGGTGGCTACACCTTC. It translates to CAISESRQGIGGYTF.

J is TRBJ1-1 and V is TRBV5-1; D may be TRBD1 (5 bases). Germline assignment: CDR1 SGHRS and CDR2 YFSETQ. There are 16 residues in the CDR3. Between the trimmed V and J ends, which lost 4 bases and 1 base, there was a span of 17 bases. The DNA for the CDR3 is TGCGCCAGCAGCCTGGGTCGGCAGGGCCCGAACACTGAAGCTTTCTTT. It translates to CASSLGRQGPNTEAFF.

The chain couples TRBV7-2 to TRBJ2-7; D perhaps matches TRBD2 (7 bases). The CDR3 runs 15 residues. Germline V gene lookup returns CDR1 SGHTA and CDR2 FQGNSA. Trimming took 5 bases from V and 6 from J, leaving 20 bases between them. The CDR3 reads CASSPRGGGWGEQYF. CDR3 DNA: TGTGCCAGCAGCCCGAGGGGAGGGGGTTGGGGCGAGCAGTACTTC.

The chain links TRBV27 to TRBJ2-7, with TRBD1 as a possible D gene (6 bases). Germline assignment: CDR1 MNHEY and CDR2 SMNVEV (reference sequence). The CDR3 covers 14 residues. V was cut by 5 bases and J by 3 bases, with 14 bases left in between. In nucleotides, the CDR3 is TGTGCCAGCAGTCAGACAGGTGACCGCTACGAGCAGTACTTC. This translates into CASSQTGDRYEQYF.

This clone has only a few counts. The rearrangement links TRBV6-5 to TRBJ2-1; TRBD2 might be the D (6 bases). V was pared by 5 bases and J by 2 bases, with 13 bases between. From germline, CDR1 is MNHEY and CDR2 SVGAGI. This CDR3 contains 15 residues. Written as DNA, the CDR3 is TGTGCCAGCAGTCGGCCGACGGGGGCCTACAATGAGCAGTTCTTC. It yields the protein CASSRPTGAYNEQFF.

The V and J genes are TRBV28 and TRBJ2-1, with 10 bases that match TRBD2. CDR3 size: 16 residues. The J segment lost 8 bases and the V segment lost 6 bases, leaving 13 bases of the junction unmatched. Looked up from germline, CDR1 is MDHEN and CDR2 is SYDVKM. The CDR3, as DNA: TGTGCCAGCAGCCACCTCGTACTAGCGGGGTCCGATGAGCAGTTCTTC. Amino acids: CASSHLVLAGSDEQFF.

This chain connects TRBV11-3 to TRBJ1-2, with 8 bases matching TRBD1. Germline CDR1 reads SGHNT; CDR2 reads YENEEA. There are 15 residues in the CDR3. With 5 bases clipped from V and 10 bases from J, the junction kept 15 bases outside the gene matches. CDR3 loop: CASSLAGGPFHDYTF. CDR3 coding DNA: TGTGCCAGCAGCCTGGCAGGGGGCCCCTTTCATGACTACACCTTC.

This chain uses TRBV28 with TRBJ2-3, with 10 bases fitting TRBD2. The CDR3 covers 14 residues. Germline V gives CDR1 MDHEN, CDR2 SYDVKM. The junction had 2 bases not matched to a gene; V was cut back by 6 bases and J by 2 bases. The CDR3 reads CASRLAGDTDTQYF. The CDR3 region has the DNA TGTGCCAGCAGGCTAGCGGGAGACACAGATACGCAGTATTTT.

This chain links TRBV5-1 with TRBJ2-7, with 9 bases aligning to TRBD1. This CDR3 has 14 residues. The germline CDR1 and CDR2 sequences are SGHRS and YFSETQ. Unmatched junction bases numbered 2, after V lost 3 bases and J lost 1 base. The CDR3 sequence: CASSSGQGSYEQYF. For the CDR3, the DNA is TGCGCCAGCAGCTCGGGACAGGGTTCCTACGAGCAGTACTTC.